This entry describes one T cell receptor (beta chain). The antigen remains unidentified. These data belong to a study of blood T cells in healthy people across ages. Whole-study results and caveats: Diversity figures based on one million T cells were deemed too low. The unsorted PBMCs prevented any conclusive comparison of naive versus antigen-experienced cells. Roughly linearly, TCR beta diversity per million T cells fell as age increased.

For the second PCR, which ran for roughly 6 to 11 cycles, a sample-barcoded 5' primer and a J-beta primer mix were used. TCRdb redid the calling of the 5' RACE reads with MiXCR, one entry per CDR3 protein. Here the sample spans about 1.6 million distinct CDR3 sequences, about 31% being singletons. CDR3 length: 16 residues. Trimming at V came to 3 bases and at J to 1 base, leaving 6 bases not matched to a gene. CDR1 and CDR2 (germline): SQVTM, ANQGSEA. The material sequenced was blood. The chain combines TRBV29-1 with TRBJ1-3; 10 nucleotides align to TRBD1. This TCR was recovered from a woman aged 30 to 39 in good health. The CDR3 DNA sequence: TGCAGCGTTGAGGGGGGGACAGGGGCGTCTGGAAACACCATATATTTT. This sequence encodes CSVEGGTGASGNTIYF. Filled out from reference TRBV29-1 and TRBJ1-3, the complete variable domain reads SAVISQKPSRDICQRGTSLTIQCQVDSQVTMMFWYRQQPGQSLTLIATANQGSEATYESGFVIDKFPISRPNLTFSTLTVSNMSPEDSSIYLCSVEGGTGASGNTIYFGEGSWLTVV.